Reported below is one TCR beta chain. The record originates from a study of control samples from healthy donors and cancer patients. Assay: immunoSEQ multiplex PCR; the TCRdb copy retains only in-frame clones and omits some. The data contain fewer than 150,000 clones, 90% to 95% of them singletons. The CDR3 consists of 17 residues. V trimming: 3 bases; J trimming: 0 bases; junction bases outside the gene matches: 6. Germline V CDR1 and CDR2: MNHEY, SVGEGT. Material for sequencing was blood. This TCR was recovered from a woman between 18 and 30 years old in good health. The chain is built from TRBV6-2 or TRBV6-3 and TRBJ2-4, with 9 nucleotides matching TRBD1. The CDR3 loop reads CASSYRGQGLAKNIQYF. CDR3 nucleotide sequence: TGTGCCAGCAGTTATCGGGGACAGGGTTTAGCCAAAAACATTCAGTACTTC.